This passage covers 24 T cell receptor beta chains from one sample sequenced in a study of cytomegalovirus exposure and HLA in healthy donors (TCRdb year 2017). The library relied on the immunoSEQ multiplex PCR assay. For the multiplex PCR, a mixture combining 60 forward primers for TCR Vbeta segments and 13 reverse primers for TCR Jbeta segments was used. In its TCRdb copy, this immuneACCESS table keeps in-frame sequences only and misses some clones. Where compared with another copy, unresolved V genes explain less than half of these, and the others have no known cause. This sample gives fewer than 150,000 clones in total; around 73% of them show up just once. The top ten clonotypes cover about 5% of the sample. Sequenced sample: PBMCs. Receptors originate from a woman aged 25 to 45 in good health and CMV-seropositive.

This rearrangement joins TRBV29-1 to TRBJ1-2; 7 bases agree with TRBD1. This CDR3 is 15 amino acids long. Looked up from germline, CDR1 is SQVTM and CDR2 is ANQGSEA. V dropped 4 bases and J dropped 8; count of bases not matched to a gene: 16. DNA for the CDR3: TGCAGCGTTGCCCCGATCCTACAGGGGCCAACAGGCTACACCTTC. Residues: CSVAPILQGPTGYTF.

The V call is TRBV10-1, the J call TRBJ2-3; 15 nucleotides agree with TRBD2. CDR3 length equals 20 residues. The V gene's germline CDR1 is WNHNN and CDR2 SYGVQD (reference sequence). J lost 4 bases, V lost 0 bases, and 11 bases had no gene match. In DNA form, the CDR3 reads TGCGCCAGCAGTGAGTCTGGGGGACTAGCGGGAGGTAATGTATCAGATACGCAGTATTTT. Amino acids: CASSESGGLAGGNVSDTQYF.

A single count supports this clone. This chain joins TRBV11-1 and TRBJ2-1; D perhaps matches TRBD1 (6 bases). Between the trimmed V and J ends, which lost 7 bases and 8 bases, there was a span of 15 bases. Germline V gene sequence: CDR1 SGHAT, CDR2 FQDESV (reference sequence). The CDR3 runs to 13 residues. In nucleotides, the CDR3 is TGTGCCAGCATCAGACGCAGGGGAGATGAGCAGTTCTTC. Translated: CASIRRRGDEQFF.

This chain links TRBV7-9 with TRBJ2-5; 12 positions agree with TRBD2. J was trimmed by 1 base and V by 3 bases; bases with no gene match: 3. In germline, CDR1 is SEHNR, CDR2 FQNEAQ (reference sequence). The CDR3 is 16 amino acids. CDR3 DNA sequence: TGTGCCAGCAGCTTCCGGACTAGCGGGGCCCAAGAGACCCAGTACTTC. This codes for CASSFRTSGAQETQYF.

The CDR3 DNA reads as TGTGCCAGCAGCCCCCTTTGGACTAGCGGGGAGGGAGGCGAGCAGTACTTC. Encoded protein: CASSPLWTSGEGGEQYF. The J gene is TRBJ2-7, the V gene TRBV13; 12 bases line up with TRBD2. The CDR3 sequence is 17 residues long. CDR1 and CDR2 from the germline V gene are PRHDT and FYEKMQ (reference sequence). With V trimmed by 5 bases and J by 6 bases, 14 bases remained unmatched.

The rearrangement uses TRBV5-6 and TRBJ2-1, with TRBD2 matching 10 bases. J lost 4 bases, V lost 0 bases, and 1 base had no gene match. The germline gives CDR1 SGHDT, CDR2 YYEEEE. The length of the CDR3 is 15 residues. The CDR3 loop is CASSLASGRYNEQFF. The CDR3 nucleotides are TGTGCCAGCAGCTTGGCTAGCGGGAGATACAATGAGCAGTTCTTC.

The CDR3 coding sequence is TGTGCCAGCAGTTACTCTCGGTTCTCTGGGGCCAACGTCCTGACTTTC. Its translation: CASSYSRFSGANVLTF. This chain uses TRBV6-5 with TRBJ2-6; no firm D call. CDR1 and CDR2 from the germline V gene are MNHEY and SVGAGI. V was pared by 0 bases and J by 0 bases, with 6 bases between. This CDR3 is built from 16 residues.

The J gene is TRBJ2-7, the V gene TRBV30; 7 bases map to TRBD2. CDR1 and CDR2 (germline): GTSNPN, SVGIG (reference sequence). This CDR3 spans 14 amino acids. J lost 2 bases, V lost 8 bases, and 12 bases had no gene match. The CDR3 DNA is TGTGCCCTCTCCTCTGTGGGAGGGCCCTACGAGCAGTACTTC. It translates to CALSSVGGPYEQYF.

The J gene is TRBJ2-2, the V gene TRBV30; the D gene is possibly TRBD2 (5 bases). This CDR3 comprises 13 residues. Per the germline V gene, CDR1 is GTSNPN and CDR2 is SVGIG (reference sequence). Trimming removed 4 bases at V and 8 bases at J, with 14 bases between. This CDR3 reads CAWTKWEQGELFF. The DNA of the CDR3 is TGTGCCTGGACAAAGTGGGAGCAGGGGGAGCTGTTTTTT.

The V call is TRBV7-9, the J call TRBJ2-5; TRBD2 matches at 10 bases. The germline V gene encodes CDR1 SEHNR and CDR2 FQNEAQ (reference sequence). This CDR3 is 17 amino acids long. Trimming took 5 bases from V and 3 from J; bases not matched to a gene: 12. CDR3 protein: CASSELASGGQKETQYF. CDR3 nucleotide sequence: TGTGCCAGCAGCGAGCTCGCTAGCGGGGGCCAGAAAGAGACCCAGTACTTC.

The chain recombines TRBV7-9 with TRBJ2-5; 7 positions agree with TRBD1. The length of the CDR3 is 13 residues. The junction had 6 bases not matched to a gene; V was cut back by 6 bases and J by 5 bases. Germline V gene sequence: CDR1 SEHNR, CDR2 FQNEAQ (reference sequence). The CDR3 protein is CASRPTGWETQYF. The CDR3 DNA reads TGTGCCAGCAGGCCGACAGGGTGGGAGACCCAGTACTTC.

CDR3 sequence (DNA): TGTGCCAGCAGCCCCTACGAGACTGAAGCTTTCTTT. Translation gives CASSPYETEAFF. The genes are TRBV7-9 and TRBJ1-1, with no clear D. Germline assignment: CDR1 SEHNR and CDR2 FQNEAQ (reference sequence). The CDR3 totals 12 residues. V lost 5 bases and J 5 bases, leaving 9 bases between the germline ends.

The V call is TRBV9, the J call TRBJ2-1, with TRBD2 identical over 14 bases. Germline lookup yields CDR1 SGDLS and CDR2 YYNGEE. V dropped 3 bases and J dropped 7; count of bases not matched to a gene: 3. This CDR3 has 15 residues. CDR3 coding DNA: TGTGCCAGCAGCGAGGGACTAGCGGGAGTTAATGAGCAGTTCTTC. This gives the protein CASSEGLAGVNEQFF.

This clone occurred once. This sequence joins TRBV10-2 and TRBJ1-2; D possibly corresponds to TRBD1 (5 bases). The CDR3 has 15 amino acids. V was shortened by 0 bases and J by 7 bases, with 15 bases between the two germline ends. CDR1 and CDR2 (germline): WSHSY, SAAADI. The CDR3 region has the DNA TGCGCCAGCAGTGAGTCTTGGGGGGTAAGGAGTGGCTACACCTTC. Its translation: CASSESWGVRSGYTF.

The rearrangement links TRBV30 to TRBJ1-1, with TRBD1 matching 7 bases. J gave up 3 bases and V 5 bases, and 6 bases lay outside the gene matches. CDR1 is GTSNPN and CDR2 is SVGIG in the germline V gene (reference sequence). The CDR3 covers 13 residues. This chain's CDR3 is CAWVGQAHTEAFF. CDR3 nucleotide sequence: TGTGCCTGGGTCGGACAGGCCCACACTGAAGCTTTCTTT. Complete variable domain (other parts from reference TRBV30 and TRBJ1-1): SQTIHQWPATLVQPVGSPLSLECTVEGTSNPNLYWYRQAAGRGLQLLFYSVGIGQISSEVPQNLSASRPQDRQFILSSKKLLLSDSGFYLCAWVGQAHTEAFFGQGTRLTVV.

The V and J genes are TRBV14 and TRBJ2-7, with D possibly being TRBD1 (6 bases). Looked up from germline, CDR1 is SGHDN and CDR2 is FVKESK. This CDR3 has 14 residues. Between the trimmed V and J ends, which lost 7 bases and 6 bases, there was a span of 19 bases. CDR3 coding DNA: TGTGCCAGCAAAGCAGGGGTCGGAATCTCCGAGCAGTACTTC. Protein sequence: CASKAGVGISEQYF.

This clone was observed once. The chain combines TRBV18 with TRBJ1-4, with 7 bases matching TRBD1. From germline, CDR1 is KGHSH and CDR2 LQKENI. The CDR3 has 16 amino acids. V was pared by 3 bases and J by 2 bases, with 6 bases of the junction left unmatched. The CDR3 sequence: CASSPIQTGTNEKLFF. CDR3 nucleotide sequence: TGTGCCAGCTCACCCATCCAGACAGGGACTAATGAAAAACTGTTTTTT.

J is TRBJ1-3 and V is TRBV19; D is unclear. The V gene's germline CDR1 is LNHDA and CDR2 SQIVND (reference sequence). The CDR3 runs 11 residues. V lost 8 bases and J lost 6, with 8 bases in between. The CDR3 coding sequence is TGTGCCAGTTTTCGTCCAAACACCATATATTTT. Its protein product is CASFRPNTIYF. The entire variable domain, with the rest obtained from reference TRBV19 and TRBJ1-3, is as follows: DGGITQSPKYLFRKEGQNVTLSCEQNLNHDAMYWYRQDPGQGLRLIYYSQIVNDFQKGDIAEGYSVSREKKESFPLTVTSAQKNPTAFYLCASFRPNTIYFGEGSWLTVV.

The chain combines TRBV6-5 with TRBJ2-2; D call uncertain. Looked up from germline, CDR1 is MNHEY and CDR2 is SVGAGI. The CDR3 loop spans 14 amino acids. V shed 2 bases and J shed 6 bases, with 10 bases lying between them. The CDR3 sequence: CASSYGWLSGELFF. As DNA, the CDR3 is TGTGCCAGCAGTTACGGCTGGTTGTCCGGGGAGCTGTTTTTT.

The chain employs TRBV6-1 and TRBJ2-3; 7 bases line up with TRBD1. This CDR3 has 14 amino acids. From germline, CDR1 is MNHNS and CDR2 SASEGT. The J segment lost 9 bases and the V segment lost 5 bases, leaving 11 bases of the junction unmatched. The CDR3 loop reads CASSSVRGLPTQYF. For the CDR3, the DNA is TGTGCCAGCAGTTCAGTGAGGGGGCTTCCCACGCAGTATTTT.

The CDR3 region has the DNA TGTGCCAGTAGGGGCGCCCGAACATATAATTCACCCCTCCACTTT. Amino acids: CASRGARTYNSPLHF. This chain uses TRBV19 with TRBJ1-6; D not resolved. V was pared by 6 bases and J by 4 bases, with 13 bases between. Per germline, CDR1 LNHDA and CDR2 SQIVND (reference sequence). The CDR3 sequence is 15 residues long.

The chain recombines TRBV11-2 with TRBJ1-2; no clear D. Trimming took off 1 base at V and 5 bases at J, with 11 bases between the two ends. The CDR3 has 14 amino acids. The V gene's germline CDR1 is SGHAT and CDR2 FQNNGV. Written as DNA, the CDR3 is TGTGCCAGCAGCTTAGCGGCAGGCCCTTATGGCTACACCTTC. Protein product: CASSLAAGPYGYTF.

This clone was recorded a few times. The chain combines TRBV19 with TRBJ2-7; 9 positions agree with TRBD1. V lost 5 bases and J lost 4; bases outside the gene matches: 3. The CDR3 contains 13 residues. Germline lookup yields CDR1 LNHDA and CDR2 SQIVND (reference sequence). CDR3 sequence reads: CASSGTGLYEQYF. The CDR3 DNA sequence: TGTGCCAGTAGTGGGACAGGGTTATACGAGCAGTACTTC.

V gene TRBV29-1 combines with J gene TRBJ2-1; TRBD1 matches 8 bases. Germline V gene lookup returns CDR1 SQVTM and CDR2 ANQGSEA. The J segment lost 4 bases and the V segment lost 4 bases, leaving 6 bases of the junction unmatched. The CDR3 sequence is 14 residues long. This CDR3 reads CSVVRTGKYNEQFF. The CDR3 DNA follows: TGCAGCGTTGTACGGACAGGGAAGTACAATGAGCAGTTCTTC.